The clone carrying this TCR beta chain was seen many times. This sample stems from a study of identical twins. The CDR3 has 10 amino acids. Trimming shortened V by 6 bases and J by 14 bases, and 13 bases separated the two germline ends. TCRdb independently ran MiXCR on the 5' RACE reads; one entry per CDR3 protein. This sample has hundreds of thousands of distinct CDR3 sequences, with 15% to 20% found just once. This same sample was also part of a study on T cells expressing NK-cell markers. That work adds: Whether expanded NKG2C+ T cell clones were HCMV-specific remained unclear.

This chain links TRBV12-3 or TRBV12-4 with TRBJ1-1, with a weak D call TRBD1 (6 bases). The sequence derives from a young woman in good health. Sequencing used PBMCs. In DNA form, the CDR3 reads TGTGCCAGCAGGCACAGGGAGGTGTTCTTT. Protein: CASRHREVFF.